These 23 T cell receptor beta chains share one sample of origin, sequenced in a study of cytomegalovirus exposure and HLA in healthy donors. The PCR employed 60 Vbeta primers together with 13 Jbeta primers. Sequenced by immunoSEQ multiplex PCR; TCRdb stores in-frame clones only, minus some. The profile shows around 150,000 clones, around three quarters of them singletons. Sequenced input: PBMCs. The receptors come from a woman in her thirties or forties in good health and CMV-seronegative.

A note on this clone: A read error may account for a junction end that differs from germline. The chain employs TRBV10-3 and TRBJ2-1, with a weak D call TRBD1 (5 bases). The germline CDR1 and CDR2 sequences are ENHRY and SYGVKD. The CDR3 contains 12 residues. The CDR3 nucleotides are TGTGCCATCAGCGAGTCACGAGACAGTGGGTTCTTC. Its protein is CAISESRDSGFF.

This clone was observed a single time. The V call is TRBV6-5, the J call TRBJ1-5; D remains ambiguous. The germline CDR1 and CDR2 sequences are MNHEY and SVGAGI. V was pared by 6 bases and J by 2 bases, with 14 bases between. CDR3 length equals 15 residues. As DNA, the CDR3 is TGTGCCAGCAGGTCCCTGGCCAGTGGCAATCAGCCCCAGCATTTT. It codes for CASRSLASGNQPQHF.

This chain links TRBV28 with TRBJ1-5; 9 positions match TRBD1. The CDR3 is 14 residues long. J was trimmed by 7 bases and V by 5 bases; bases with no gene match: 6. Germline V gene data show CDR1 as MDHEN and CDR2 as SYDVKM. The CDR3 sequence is CASSLRQGGQPQHF. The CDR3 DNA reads TGTGCCAGCAGTCTTCGACAGGGGGGGCAGCCCCAGCATTTT.

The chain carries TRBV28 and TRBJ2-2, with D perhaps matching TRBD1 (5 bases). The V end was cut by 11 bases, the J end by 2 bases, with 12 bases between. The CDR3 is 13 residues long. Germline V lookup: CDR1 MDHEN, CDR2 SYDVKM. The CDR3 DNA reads TGTGCCTTGGGGCAGGCAAACACCGGGGAGCTGTTTTTT. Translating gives CALGQANTGELFF.

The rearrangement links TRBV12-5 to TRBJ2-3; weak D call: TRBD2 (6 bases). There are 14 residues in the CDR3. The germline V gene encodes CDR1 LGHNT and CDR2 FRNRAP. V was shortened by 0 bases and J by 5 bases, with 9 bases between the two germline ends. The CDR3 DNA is TGTGCTAGTGGTTTGGTGGAGGGAGGAGATACGCAGTATTTT. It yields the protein CASGLVEGGDTQYF.

CDR3 in amino acids: CASTTVNTEAFF. The DNA of the CDR3 is TGTGCCAGCACGACAGTGAACACTGAAGCTTTCTTT. The chain employs TRBV7-9 and TRBJ1-1, with TRBD1 as a possible D gene (5 bases). Germline V gene data show CDR1 as SEHNR and CDR2 as FQNEAQ (reference sequence). This CDR3 has 12 residues. V was clipped by 7 bases and J by 0 bases, with 6 bases between them.

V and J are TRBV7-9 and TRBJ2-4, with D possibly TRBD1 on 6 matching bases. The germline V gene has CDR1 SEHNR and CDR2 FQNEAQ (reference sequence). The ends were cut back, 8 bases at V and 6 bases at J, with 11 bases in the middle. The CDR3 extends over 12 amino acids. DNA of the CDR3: TGTGCCAGCGGCCCGGACAGAAACATTCAGTACTTC. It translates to CASGPDRNIQYF.

CDR3 bases: TGTGCCAGCAGTTTATCGGTGGGCAACTATGGCTACACCTTC. It is translated as CASSLSVGNYGYTF. This sequence joins TRBV28 and TRBJ1-2; no clear D gene. The CDR3 length is 14 residues. V lost 1 base and J lost 2, with 8 bases in between. The germline V gene encodes CDR1 MDHEN and CDR2 SYDVKM.

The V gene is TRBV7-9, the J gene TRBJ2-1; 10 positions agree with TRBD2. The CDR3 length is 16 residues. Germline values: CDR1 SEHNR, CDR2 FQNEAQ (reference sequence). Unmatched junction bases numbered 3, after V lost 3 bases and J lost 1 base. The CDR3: CASSLSSGGSYNEQFF. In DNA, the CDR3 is TGTGCCAGCAGCTTGAGTAGCGGGGGGTCCTACAATGAGCAGTTCTTC. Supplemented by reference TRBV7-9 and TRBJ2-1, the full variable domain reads DTGVSQNPRHKITKRGQNVTFRCDPISEHNRLYWYRQTLGQGPEFLTYFQNEAQLEKSRLLSDRFSAERPKGSFSTLEIQRTEQGDSAMYLCASSLSSGGSYNEQFFGPGTRLTVL.

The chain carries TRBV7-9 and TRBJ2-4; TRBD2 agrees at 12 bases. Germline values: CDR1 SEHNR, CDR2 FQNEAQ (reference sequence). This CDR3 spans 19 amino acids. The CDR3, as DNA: TGTTCCGGACTACGCATTGGGCTAGCGGGGGGGCTGGGGGAAAACATTCAGTACTTC. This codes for CSGLRIGLAGGLGENIQYF.

DNA for the CDR3: TGTGCCAGCAGTTTCTTACAGGCATCTGGAAACACCATATATTTT. It is translated as CASSFLQASGNTIYF. The rearrangement links TRBV28 to TRBJ1-3; D perhaps matches TRBD1 (5 bases). The CDR3 covers 15 residues. Germline V gene lookup returns CDR1 MDHEN and CDR2 SYDVKM. V lost 3 bases and J lost 1, with 10 bases in between.

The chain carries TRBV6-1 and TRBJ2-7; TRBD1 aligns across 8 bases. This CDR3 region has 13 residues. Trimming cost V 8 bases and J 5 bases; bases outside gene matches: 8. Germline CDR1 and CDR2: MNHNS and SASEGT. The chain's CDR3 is CASSRDRSHEQYF. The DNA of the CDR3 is TGTGCCAGCTCCCGGGACAGGAGCCACGAGCAGTACTTC.

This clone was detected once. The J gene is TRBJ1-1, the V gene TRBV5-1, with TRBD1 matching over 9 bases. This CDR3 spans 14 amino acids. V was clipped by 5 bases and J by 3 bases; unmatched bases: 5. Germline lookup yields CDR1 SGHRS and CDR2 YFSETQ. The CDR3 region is CASRETGGHTEAFF. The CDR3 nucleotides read TGCGCCAGCAGGGAGACAGGGGGACACACTGAAGCTTTCTTT.

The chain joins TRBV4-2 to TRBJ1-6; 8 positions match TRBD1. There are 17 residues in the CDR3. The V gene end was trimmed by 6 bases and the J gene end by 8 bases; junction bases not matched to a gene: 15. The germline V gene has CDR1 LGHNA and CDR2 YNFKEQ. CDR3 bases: TGTGCCAGCAGGACGACATTACAGGGGGTTCGCGATTCACCCCTCCACTTT. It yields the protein CASRTTLQGVRDSPLHF.

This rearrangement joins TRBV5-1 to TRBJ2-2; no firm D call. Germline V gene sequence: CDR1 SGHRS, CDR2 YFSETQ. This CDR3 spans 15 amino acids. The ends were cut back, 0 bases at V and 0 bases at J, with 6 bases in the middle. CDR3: CASSLDRSNTGELFF. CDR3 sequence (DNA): TGCGCCAGCAGCTTGGACAGATCGAACACCGGGGAGCTGTTTTTT.

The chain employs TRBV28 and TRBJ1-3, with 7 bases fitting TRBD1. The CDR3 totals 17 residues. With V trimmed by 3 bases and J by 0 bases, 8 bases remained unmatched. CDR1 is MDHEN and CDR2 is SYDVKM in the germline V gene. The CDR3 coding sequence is TGTGCCAGCAGTTTCCTACTTAGGGGGCACTCTGGAAACACCATATATTTT. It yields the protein CASSFLLRGHSGNTIYF.

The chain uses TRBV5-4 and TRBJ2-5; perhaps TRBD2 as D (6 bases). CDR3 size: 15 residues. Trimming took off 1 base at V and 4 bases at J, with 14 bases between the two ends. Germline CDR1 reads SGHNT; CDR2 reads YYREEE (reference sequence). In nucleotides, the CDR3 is TGTGCCAGCAGCTTGTTGGGGGTGGGAGGAGAGACCCAGTACTTC. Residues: CASSLLGVGGETQYF.

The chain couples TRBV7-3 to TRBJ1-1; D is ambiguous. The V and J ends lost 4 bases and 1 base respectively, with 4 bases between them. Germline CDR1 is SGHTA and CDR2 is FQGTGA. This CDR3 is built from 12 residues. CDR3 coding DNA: TGTGCCAGCAGCTCTAAGAACACTGAAGCTTTCTTT. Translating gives CASSSKNTEAFF.

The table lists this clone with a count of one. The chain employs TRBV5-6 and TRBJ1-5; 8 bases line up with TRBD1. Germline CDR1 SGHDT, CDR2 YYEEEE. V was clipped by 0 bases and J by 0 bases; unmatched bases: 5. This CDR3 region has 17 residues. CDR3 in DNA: TGTGCCAGCAGCTTGGGGACAGGGCTTTATAGCAATCAGCCCCAGCATTTT. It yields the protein CASSLGTGLYSNQPQHF.

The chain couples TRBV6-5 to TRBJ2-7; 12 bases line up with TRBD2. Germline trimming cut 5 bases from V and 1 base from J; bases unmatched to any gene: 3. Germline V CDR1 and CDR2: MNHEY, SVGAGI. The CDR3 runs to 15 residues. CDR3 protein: CASSGTSGPSYEQYF. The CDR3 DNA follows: TGTGCCAGCAGTGGGACTAGCGGGCCATCCTACGAGCAGTACTTC.

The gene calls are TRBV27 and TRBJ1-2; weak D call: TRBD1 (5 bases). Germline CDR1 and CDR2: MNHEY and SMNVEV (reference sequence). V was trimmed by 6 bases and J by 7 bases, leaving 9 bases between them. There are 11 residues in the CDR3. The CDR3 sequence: CASRNRGGYTF. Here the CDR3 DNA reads TGTGCCAGCAGGAATAGGGGTGGCTACACCTTC.

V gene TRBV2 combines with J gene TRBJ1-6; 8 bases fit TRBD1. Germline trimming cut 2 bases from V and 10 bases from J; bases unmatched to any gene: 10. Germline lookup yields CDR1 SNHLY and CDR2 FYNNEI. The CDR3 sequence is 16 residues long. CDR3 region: CASSEPHAGGGSPLHF. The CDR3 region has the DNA TGTGCCAGCAGTGAACCCCATGCAGGGGGCGGATCACCCCTCCACTTT.

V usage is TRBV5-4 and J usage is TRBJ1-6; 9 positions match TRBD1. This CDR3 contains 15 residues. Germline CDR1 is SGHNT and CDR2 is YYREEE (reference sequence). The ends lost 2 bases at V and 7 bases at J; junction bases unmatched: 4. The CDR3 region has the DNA TGTGCCAGCAGCTTTCCACAGGGGGCCAATTCACCCCTCCACTTT. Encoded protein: CASSFPQGANSPLHF.